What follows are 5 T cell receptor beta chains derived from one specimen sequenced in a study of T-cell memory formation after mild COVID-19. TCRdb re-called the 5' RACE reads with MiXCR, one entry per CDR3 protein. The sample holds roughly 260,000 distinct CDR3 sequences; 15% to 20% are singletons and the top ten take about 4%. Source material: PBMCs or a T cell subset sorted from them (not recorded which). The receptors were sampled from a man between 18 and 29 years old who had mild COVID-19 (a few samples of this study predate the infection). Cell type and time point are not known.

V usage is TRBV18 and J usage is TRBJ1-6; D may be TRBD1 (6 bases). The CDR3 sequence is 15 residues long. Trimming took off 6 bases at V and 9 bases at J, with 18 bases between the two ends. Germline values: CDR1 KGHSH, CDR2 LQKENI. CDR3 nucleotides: TGTGCCAGCTCCACCCGTCGGACAGACATTTCACCCCTCCACTTT. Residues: CASSTRRTDISPLHF.

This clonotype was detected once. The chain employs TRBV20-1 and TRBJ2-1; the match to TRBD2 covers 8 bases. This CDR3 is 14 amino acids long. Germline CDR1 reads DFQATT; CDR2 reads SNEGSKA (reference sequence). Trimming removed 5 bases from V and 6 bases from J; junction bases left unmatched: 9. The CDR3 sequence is CSAVALAGPNEQFF. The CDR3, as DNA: TGCAGTGCTGTCGCGCTAGCGGGTCCCAATGAGCAGTTCTTC.

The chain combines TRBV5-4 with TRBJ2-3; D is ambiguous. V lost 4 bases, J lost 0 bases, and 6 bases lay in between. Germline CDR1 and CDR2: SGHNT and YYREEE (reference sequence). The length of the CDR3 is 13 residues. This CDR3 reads CASSADSTDTQYF. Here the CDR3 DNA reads TGTGCCAGCAGCGCCGACAGCACAGATACGCAGTATTTT.

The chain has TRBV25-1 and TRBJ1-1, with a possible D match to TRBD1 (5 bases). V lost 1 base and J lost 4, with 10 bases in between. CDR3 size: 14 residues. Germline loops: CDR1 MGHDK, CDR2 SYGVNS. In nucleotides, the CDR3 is TGTGCCAGCAGTGAATTCGGTGGGGGCACTGAAGCTTTCTTT. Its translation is CASSEFGGGTEAFF.

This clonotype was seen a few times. The CDR3 DNA reads TGTGCCAGCAGCCCCGGACAGGGTTTGATCTACACCTTC. As protein: CASSPGQGLIYTF. The chain couples TRBV7-3 to TRBJ1-2; 8 bases line up with TRBD1. The CDR3 contains 13 residues. The germline CDR1 and CDR2 sequences are SGHTA and FQGTGA. J was trimmed by 10 bases and V by 5 bases; bases with no gene match: 9.